Following are 18 T cell receptor beta chains from one sample sequenced in a study of cytomegalovirus exposure and HLA in healthy donors. PCR used 60 Vbeta primers and 13 Jbeta primers. Assay: immunoSEQ multiplex PCR; the TCRdb copy retains only in-frame clones and omits some. The sample has some 90,000 clones; around 80% are singletons. Sample: PBMCs. The receptors come from a middle-aged man in good health and CMV-seronegative.

This sequence joins TRBV9 and TRBJ1-1; D gene ambiguous. The CDR3 is 11 residues long. From germline, CDR1 is SGDLS and CDR2 YYNGEE. With 4 bases removed from V and 10 bases from J, the gap between germline ends came to 11 bases. CDR3 nucleotides: TGTGCCAGCAGCCCTAGAGAGGGAGCTTTCTTT. This encodes CASSPREGAFF.

The chain uses TRBV28 and TRBJ1-1; no clear D gene. The CDR3 extends over 12 amino acids. Germline V gene sequence: CDR1 MDHEN, CDR2 SYDVKM. V was cut by 6 bases and J by 9 bases, with 14 bases left in between. The CDR3 region is CASSRRLVQAFF. The CDR3 nucleotides are TGTGCCAGCAGCCGCCGACTCGTCCAAGCTTTCTTT.

V gene TRBV18 combines with J gene TRBJ1-1; 7 nucleotides agree with TRBD1. CDR1 is KGHSH and CDR2 is LQKENI in the germline V gene. V was pared by 0 bases and J by 4 bases, with 5 bases of the junction left unmatched. The CDR3 length is 15 residues. CDR3 in amino acids: CASSPPGQKSTEAFF. The CDR3 DNA reads TGTGCCAGCTCACCACCGGGACAGAAGAGCACTGAAGCTTTCTTT.

This CDR3 reads CASRLAGLTNEQFF. The CDR3 nucleotides read TGTGCCAGCAGATTAGCGGGGCTCACCAATGAGCAGTTCTTC. V gene TRBV27 combines with J gene TRBJ2-1, with 8 bases fitting TRBD2. Germline lookup yields CDR1 MNHEY and CDR2 SMNVEV (reference sequence). CDR3 length: 14 residues. Losses at the gene ends were 6 bases for V and 6 bases for J; bases not matched to a gene: 7.

This chain uses TRBV18 with TRBJ2-3; the match to TRBD1 covers 9 bases. The CDR3 is 16 residues long. The germline CDR1 and CDR2 sequences are KGHSH and LQKENI. V dropped 3 bases and J dropped 4; count of bases not matched to a gene: 8. CDR3 bases: TGTGCCAGCTCACCGGGGACAGGGCTTGTGGCAGATACGCAGTATTTT. Translated, it gives CASSPGTGLVADTQYF.

This chain uses TRBV4-1 with TRBJ2-5, with a tentative D call TRBD1 (6 bases). The V end was cut by 1 base, the J end by 3 bases, with 9 bases between. The CDR3 is 14 residues long. CDR1 is MGHRA, CDR2 YSYEKL, per germline. CDR3 loop: CASSQGGLEETQYF. CDR3 bases: TGCGCCAGCAGCCAAGGGGGGCTTGAAGAGACCCAGTACTTC.

The chain has TRBV6-1 and TRBJ1-5; D gene unclear. CDR1 and CDR2 from the germline V gene are MNHNS and SASEGT. The V end was cut by 6 bases, the J end by 7 bases, with 13 bases between. CDR3 length: 13 residues. Written as DNA, the CDR3 is TGTGCCAGCAGCGGAACTAATCAGCAGCCCCAGCATTTT. Protein product: CASSGTNQQPQHF.

The chain carries TRBV5-5 and TRBJ1-1; weak D call: TRBD1 (6 bases). The V and J ends lost 4 bases and 4 bases respectively, with 11 bases between them. CDR3 length: 13 amino acids. CDR1 SGHKS and CDR2 YYEKEE come from the germline V gene (reference sequence). Written as DNA, the CDR3 is TGTGCCAGCAGCCTTAAGACAGGCACTGAAGCTTTCTTT. This codes for CASSLKTGTEAFF.

The chain has TRBV2 and TRBJ1-5; D gene unclear. Germline V lookup: CDR1 SNHLY, CDR2 FYNNEI. V was trimmed by 7 bases and J by 0 bases, leaving 10 bases between them. The CDR3 is 14 amino acids. In nucleotides, the CDR3 is TGTGCCAGCAATCGGGGTCTTAGCAATCAGCCCCAGCATTTT. It yields the protein CASNRGLSNQPQHF. The variable domain in full, completed from reference TRBV2 and TRBJ1-5, reads EPEVTQTPSHQVTQMGQEVILRCVPISNHLYFYWYRQILGQKVEFLVSFYNNEISEKSEIFDDQFSVERPDGSNFTLKIRSTKLEDSAMYFCASNRGLSNQPQHFGDGTRLSIL.

J is TRBJ2-7 and V is TRBV5-1, with 9 bases aligning to TRBD1. The trim removed 4 bases at V and 2 bases at J, leaving 10 bases unmatched. Germline assignment: CDR1 SGHRS and CDR2 YFSETQ. The CDR3 is 16 residues long. In nucleotides, the CDR3 is TGCGCCAGCAGCAACTCCGGGACAGGGCCTCCCTACGAGCAGTACTTC. This codes for CASSNSGTGPPYEQYF.

On this clone: Compared with germline, one end of the junction differs, possibly owing to a read error. The CDR3 bases are TGTGCCAGCAGCCCCCGACAGGCCCGGTGTTTT. The encoded protein is CASSPRQARCF. V usage is TRBV7-2 and J usage is TRBJ1-4; possibly TRBD1 for D (6 bases). The length of the CDR3 is 11 residues. CDR1 is SGHTA and CDR2 is FQGNSA in the germline V gene.

This clone was found a few times. The V call is TRBV5-6, the J call TRBJ2-1; D is perhaps TRBD1 (5 bases). Trimming removed 5 bases from V and 5 bases from J, with 14 bases in between. CDR3 length equals 14 residues. CDR1 and CDR2 from the germline V gene are SGHDT and YYEEEE. The CDR3 bases are TGTGCCAGCAGAAGGTTTACAGGAGACAATGAGCAGTTCTTC. Protein: CASRRFTGDNEQFF.

V is TRBV7-6 and J is TRBJ2-1; TRBD1 is a possible D gene (5 bases). CDR3 length: 14 residues. The germline CDR1 and CDR2 sequences are SGHVS and FNYEAQ. Deletions cut 0 bases from V and 7 bases from J, with 10 bases between. CDR3 residues: CASSLASGANEQFF. In nucleotides, the CDR3 is TGTGCCAGCAGCTTAGCTAGTGGGGCGAATGAGCAGTTCTTC.

This clone was counted between two and nine times. The genes are TRBV6-5 and TRBJ1-2; D is uncertain. V lost 6 bases and J 7 bases, leaving 9 bases between the germline ends. The CDR3 covers 11 residues. The V gene's germline CDR1 is MNHEY and CDR2 SVGAGI. The CDR3 reads CASSSSGGYTF. As DNA, the CDR3 is TGTGCCAGCAGCTCAAGCGGTGGCTACACCTTC.

The V and J genes are TRBV21-1 and TRBJ1-5. TRBV21-1 is classified as a pseudogene. The CDR3 is made up of 17 amino acids. The CDR3 region is CASSKERKQLSNQPQHF. CDR3 DNA: TGTGCCAGCAGCAAAGAGAGGAAGCAGCTTAGCAATCAGCCCCAGCATTTT.

J is TRBJ1-1 and V is TRBV16, with TRBD1 matching over 7 bases. The CDR3 covers 14 residues. Germline loops: CDR1 KGHSY, CDR2 FQNENV. V trimming: 4 bases; J trimming: 4 bases; junction bases outside the gene matches: 6. CDR3 protein: CASSPEAGGTEAFF. The DNA for the CDR3 is TGTGCCAGCAGCCCTGAGGCAGGGGGCACTGAAGCTTTCTTT.

The chain has TRBV2 and TRBJ1-1; 8 nucleotides match TRBD1. The V gene's germline CDR1 is SNHLY and CDR2 FYNNEI. Germline trimming cut 4 bases from V and 4 bases from J; bases unmatched to any gene: 5. The CDR3 covers 14 residues. This CDR3 is CASSVLTGGTEAFF. As DNA, the CDR3 is TGTGCCAGCAGTGTATTAACAGGGGGCACTGAAGCTTTCTTT. The whole variable domain, remainder taken from reference TRBV2 and TRBJ1-1, is EPEVTQTPSHQVTQMGQEVILRCVPISNHLYFYWYRQILGQKVEFLVSFYNNEISEKSEIFDDQFSVERPDGSNFTLKIRSTKLEDSAMYFCASSVLTGGTEAFFGQGTRLTVV.

The DNA for the CDR3 is TGCGCCAGTCGACCCGGGACAGGGTCTAATCAGCCCCAGCATTTT. Amino acids: CASRPGTGSNQPQHF. The V call is TRBV5-1, the J call TRBJ1-5, with 9 bases identical to TRBD1. The germline V gene encodes CDR1 SGHRS and CDR2 YFSETQ. The CDR3 has 15 residues. Trimming took 8 bases from V and 4 from J; bases not matched to a gene: 10.